This T cell receptor (beta chain) was identified during a study of blood T cell repertoires in COVID-19. Study at large: The cDNA or gDNA used as material had been derived from T cells, B-cell-depleted T cells, or PBMCs.

In the study's own analysis: By means of reference gene primer amplification, nucleated cell counts were estimated. Repertoires were generated with immunoSEQ multiplex PCR, while TCRdb's copy carries only in-frame clones and drops some. The DNA gave D and trimming, while V, J and clone size come from that table. The sample yields some 93,000 clones, 75% to 90% seen once. Germline V gives CDR1 SGHTA, CDR2 FQGNSA. There are 13 residues in the CDR3. The V and J ends lost 7 bases and 0 bases respectively, with 10 bases between them. The clonotype originates from a woman over 75 with acute or convalescent COVID-19. This sequence joins TRBV7-2 and TRBJ2-7; D is ambiguous. What was sequenced was peripheral blood. The chain's CDR3 is CASTSAASYEQYF. The CDR3 DNA reads as TGTGCCAGCACCTCGGCGGCCTCCTACGAGCAGTACTTC.